The 19 T cell receptor beta chains in this list originate from one sample, sequenced in a study of shared clonotypes between healthy human individuals. TCRdb's copy holds only in-frame clones and misses some; the assay was immunoSEQ multiplex PCR. This sample has around 940,000 clones, with about 80% found just once. What was sequenced was memory CD4+ T cells sorted from blood. Subset specified: CD45RA-negative fraction. Source of these receptors: a man between 18 and 35 years old in good health.

The chain has TRBV25-1 and TRBJ1-6, with D uncertain. V shed 4 bases and J shed 9 bases, with 10 bases lying between them. Germline V gene lookup returns CDR1 MGHDK and CDR2 SYGVNS. This CDR3 comprises 13 residues. The CDR3 nucleotides are TGTGCCAGCAGTGGCGCGGCGGTTTCACCCCTCCACTTT. Translating gives CASSGAAVSPLHF.

Notes on this clone: One base separates it from a far larger clone, so it is likely a read error. The V gene is TRBV27, the J gene TRBJ1-5; D not resolved. Germline CDR1 reads MNHEY; CDR2 reads SMNVEV (reference sequence). The CDR3 runs 13 residues. CDR3 residues: CACSPGRVQPQHF. CDR3 bases: TGTGCCTGCAGTCCAGGTAGGGTGCAGCCCCAGCATTTT.

This clone was seen only a few times. The chain has TRBV14 and TRBJ2-2; no clear D. This CDR3 has 17 amino acids. Germline V CDR1 and CDR2: SGHDN, FVKESK. The V and J ends lost 0 bases and 2 bases respectively, with 13 bases between them. The CDR3 DNA is TGTGCCAGCAGCCAAGATTATACGGGCTTAAACACCGGGGAGCTGTTTTTT. Translation: CASSQDYTGLNTGELFF.

This clone showed up just once. This sample also contains other DNA sequences that code for the same CDR3. The J gene is TRBJ2-3, the V gene TRBV18, with 8 bases matching TRBD2. The V gene end was trimmed by 1 base and the J gene end by 2 bases; junction bases not matched to a gene: 2. From germline, CDR1 is KGHSH and CDR2 LQKENI. This CDR3 has 15 amino acids. The CDR3, as DNA: TGTGCCAGCTCACCACAAGCGGGAGACACAGATACGCAGTATTTT. Its translation is CASSPQAGDTDTQYF.

Concerning this clone itself: The junction does not match germline at one end; this may be a read error. V is TRBV11-1 and J is TRBJ1-5; possible D gene TRBD1, 5 bases. CDR3 size: 15 residues. Germline V lookup: CDR1 SGHAT, CDR2 FQDESV (reference sequence). The CDR3 loop reads CASSPQQRDGQPQHF. DNA for the CDR3: TGCGCCAGCAGCCCGCAGCAGAGGGACGGTCAGCCCCAGCATTTT.

The genes are TRBV5-1 and TRBJ2-5; a weak D match, TRBD1 (5 bases). In germline, CDR1 is SGHRS, CDR2 YFSETQ. V lost 3 bases and J 3 bases, leaving 15 bases between the germline ends. The CDR3 sequence is 15 residues long. DNA of the CDR3: TGCGCCAGCAGCTCGACCGAGACAGCGAAAGAGACCCAGTACTTC. Amino acid sequence: CASSSTETAKETQYF.

This clone was counted a few times. The rearrangement links TRBV11-1 to TRBJ1-4, with 10 bases lining up with TRBD1. Germline CDR1 SGHAT, CDR2 FQDESV (reference sequence). V was pared by 5 bases and J by 6 bases, with 12 bases of the junction left unmatched. The CDR3 is 17 amino acids. CDR3 protein: CASSSRDRGLKDEKLFF. The CDR3 DNA reads TGTGCCAGCAGCAGCCGGGACAGGGGTCTAAAGGATGAAAAACTGTTTTTT.

On this clone: The same CDR3 also results from other DNA sequences found in this sample. This chain joins TRBV5-4 and TRBJ2-3; tentatively, D is TRBD2 (6 bases). The V end lost 2 bases, the J end lost 1 base, and 8 bases lay between the germline ends. The V gene's germline CDR1 is SGHNT and CDR2 YYREEE (reference sequence). The CDR3 consists of 14 residues. CDR3 in amino acids: CASSFPGGTDTQYF. The CDR3 DNA sequence: TGTGCCAGCAGCTTCCCGGGGGGCACAGATACGCAGTATTTT.

This clone was detected only once. The chain uses TRBV12-5 and TRBJ2-5; D tentatively fits TRBD1 or TRBD2 (5 bases each). CDR3 size: 15 residues. V was clipped by 6 bases and J by 3 bases, with 17 bases between them. The germline gives CDR1 LGHNT, CDR2 FRNRAP. The CDR3 DNA is TGTGCTAGTGGCCCTGGGGCCGGGACGGAAGAGACCCAGTACTTC. It is translated as CASGPGAGTEETQYF.

This chain connects TRBV7-8 to TRBJ2-1; TRBD2 matches at 12 bases. The ends lost 1 base at V and 6 bases at J; junction bases unmatched: 1. CDR1 SGHVS and CDR2 FQNEAQ come from the germline V gene. This CDR3 comprises 15 residues. In DNA, the CDR3 is TGTGCCAGCAGCTTAGAACTAGCGGGGGGCAATGAGCAGTTCTTC. Its protein is CASSLELAGGNEQFF.

V usage is TRBV7-3 and J usage is TRBJ1-3, with D tentatively TRBD1 (5 bases). Looked up from germline, CDR1 is SGHTA and CDR2 is FQGTGA. V lost 2 bases to trimming and J lost 3 bases, with 11 bases between them. This CDR3 comprises 15 residues. CDR3 sequence reads: CASSLPGRDGNTIYF. The CDR3 coding sequence is TGTGCCAGCAGCTTACCCGGCAGGGATGGAAACACCATATATTTT.

This clone was found a few times. Because it lacks the conserved phenylalanine or tryptophan at the end, this CDR3 is likely a read error. The DNA is omitted, as the CDR3 cannot be located on it reliably, and the CDR3 follows TCRdb's listing. The gene calls are TRBV7-2 and TRBJ2-7; TRBD1, the table's D call, was not compared with the DNA. The germline V gene has CDR1 SGHTA and CDR2 FQGNSA. The CDR3 has 10 residues if both end residues are counted. Here the CDR3 reads CASSSGAGGL.

The chain has TRBV10-1 and TRBJ2-5; the D gene is possibly TRBD2 (6 bases). V was pared by 6 bases and J by 4 bases, with 12 bases between. Germline V gene lookup returns CDR1 WNHNN and CDR2 SYGVQD (reference sequence). The length of the CDR3 is 13 residues. CDR3 sequence reads: CASSRDGGETQYF. CDR3 DNA sequence: TGCGCCAGCAGCAGGGACGGGGGAGAGACCCAGTACTTC.

The rearrangement joins TRBV2 to TRBJ1-6; 8 bases are a match to TRBD1. The CDR3 length is 16 residues. The V and J ends lost 6 bases and 8 bases, in that order; junction bases with no gene match: 12. The V gene's germline CDR1 is SNHLY and CDR2 FYNNEI. Written as DNA, the CDR3 is TGTGCCAGCAGGGCTTGGACAGGGAATTTCCATTCACCCCTCCACTTT. Translating it yields CASRAWTGNFHSPLHF.

The chain is built from TRBV6-5 and TRBJ2-7; 10 nucleotides agree with TRBD1. After removal of 1 base from V and 4 bases from J, the junction contained 7 bases not matched to a gene. There are 16 residues in the CDR3. Germline lookup yields CDR1 MNHEY and CDR2 SVGAGI. CDR3 coding DNA: TGTGCCAGCAGTTACTGGGCACGACAGGGGGCTTACGAGCAGTACTTC. Translating it yields CASSYWARQGAYEQYF.

The chain combines TRBV7-8 with TRBJ1-1, with D possibly matching TRBD1 (5 bases). The CDR3 length is 15 residues. V lost 2 bases to trimming and J lost 3 bases, with 13 bases between them. CDR1 SGHVS and CDR2 FQNEAQ come from the germline V gene. The CDR3 region has the DNA TGTGCCAGCAGCTTAAGGGAAGGGGTGGACACTGAAGCTTTCTTT. Its translation: CASSLREGVDTEAFF.

About this clone itself: The same CDR3 also results from other DNA sequences found in this sample. This chain connects TRBV27 to TRBJ2-7, with 13 bases that match TRBD2. After removal of 5 bases from V and 3 bases from J, the junction contained 4 bases not matched to a gene. The CDR3 length is 15 residues. CDR1 and CDR2 from the germline V gene are MNHEY and SMNVEV (reference sequence). The CDR3 DNA reads TGTGCCAGCAGTCCTGGACTAGCGGGAGTCTACGAGCAGTACTTC. This gives the protein CASSPGLAGVYEQYF.

The chain has TRBV2 and TRBJ1-4; the D gene is possibly TRBD1 (6 bases). The CDR3 totals 15 residues. Germline V lookup: CDR1 SNHLY, CDR2 FYNNEI. V lost 7 bases and J 5 bases, leaving 17 bases between the germline ends. DNA for the CDR3: TGTGCCAGCAACTTCTGGGGGCCGGGGAATGAAAAACTGTTTTTT. It yields the protein CASNFWGPGNEKLFF.

The rearrangement joins TRBV7-9 to TRBJ2-3; 9 bases fit TRBD2. CDR1 and CDR2 (germline): SEHNR, FQNEAQ (reference sequence). V gave up 4 bases and J gave up 10 bases; unmatched junction bases: 3. The CDR3 is 12 amino acids. The CDR3 protein is CASSSSGMAQYF. CDR3 sequence (DNA): TGTGCCAGCAGCTCTAGCGGGATGGCGCAGTATTTT.